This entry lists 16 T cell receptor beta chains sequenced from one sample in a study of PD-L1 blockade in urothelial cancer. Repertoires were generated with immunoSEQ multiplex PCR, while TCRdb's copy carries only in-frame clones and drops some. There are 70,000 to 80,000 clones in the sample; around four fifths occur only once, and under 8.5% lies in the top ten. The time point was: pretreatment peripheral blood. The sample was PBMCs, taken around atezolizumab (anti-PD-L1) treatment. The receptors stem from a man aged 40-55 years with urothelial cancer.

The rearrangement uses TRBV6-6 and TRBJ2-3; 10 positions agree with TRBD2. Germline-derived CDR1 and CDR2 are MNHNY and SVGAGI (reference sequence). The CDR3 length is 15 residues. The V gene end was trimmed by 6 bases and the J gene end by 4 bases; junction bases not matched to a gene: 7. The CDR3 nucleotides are TGTGCCAGCAGGATAGCGGGAGGTAACCCAGATACGCAGTATTTT. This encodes CASRIAGGNPDTQYF.

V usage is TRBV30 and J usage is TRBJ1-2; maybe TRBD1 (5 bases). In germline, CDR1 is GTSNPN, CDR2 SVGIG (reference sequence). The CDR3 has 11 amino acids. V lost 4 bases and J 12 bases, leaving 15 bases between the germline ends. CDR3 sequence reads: CAWNLEGANTF. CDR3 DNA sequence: TGTGCCTGGAACCTGGAAGGGGCGAACACCTTC.

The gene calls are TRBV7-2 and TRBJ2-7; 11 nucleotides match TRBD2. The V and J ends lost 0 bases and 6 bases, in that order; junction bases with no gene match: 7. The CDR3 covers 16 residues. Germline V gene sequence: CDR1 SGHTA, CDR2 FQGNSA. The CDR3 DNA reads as TGTGCCAGCAGCTTAGCGATAGCGGGAGGGCTGGGCGAGCAGTACTTC. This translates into CASSLAIAGGLGEQYF.

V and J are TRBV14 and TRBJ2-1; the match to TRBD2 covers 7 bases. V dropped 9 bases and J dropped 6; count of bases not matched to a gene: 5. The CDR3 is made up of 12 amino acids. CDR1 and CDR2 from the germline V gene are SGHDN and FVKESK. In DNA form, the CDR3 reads TGTGCCAGTCGAGCGGGAATCAATGAGCAGTTCTTC. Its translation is CASRAGINEQFF.

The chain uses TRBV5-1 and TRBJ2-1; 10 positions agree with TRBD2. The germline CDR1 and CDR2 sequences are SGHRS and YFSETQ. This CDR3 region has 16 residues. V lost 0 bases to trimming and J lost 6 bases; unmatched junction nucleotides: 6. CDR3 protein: CASSLGASGRGNEQFF. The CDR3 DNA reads TGCGCCAGCAGCTTGGGGGCCAGCGGGAGGGGCAATGAGCAGTTCTTC.

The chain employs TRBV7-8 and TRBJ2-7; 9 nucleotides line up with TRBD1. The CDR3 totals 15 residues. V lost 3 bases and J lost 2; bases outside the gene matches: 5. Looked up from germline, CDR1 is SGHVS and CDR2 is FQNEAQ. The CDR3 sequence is CASSFPTGGAYEQYF. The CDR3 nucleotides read TGTGCCAGCAGCTTCCCGACAGGGGGGGCCTACGAGCAGTACTTC.

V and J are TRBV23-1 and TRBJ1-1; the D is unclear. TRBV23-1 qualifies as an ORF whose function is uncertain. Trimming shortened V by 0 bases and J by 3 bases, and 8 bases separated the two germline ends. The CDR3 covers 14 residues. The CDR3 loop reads CASSQSPGDTEAFF. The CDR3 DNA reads TGCGCCAGCAGTCAATCCCCCGGGGACACTGAAGCTTTCTTT.

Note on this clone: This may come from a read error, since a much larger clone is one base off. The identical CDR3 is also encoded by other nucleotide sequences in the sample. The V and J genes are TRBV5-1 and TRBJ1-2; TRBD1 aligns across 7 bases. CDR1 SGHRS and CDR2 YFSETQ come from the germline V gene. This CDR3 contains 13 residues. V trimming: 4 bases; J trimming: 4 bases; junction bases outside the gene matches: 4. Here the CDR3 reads CASSIGTAYGYTF. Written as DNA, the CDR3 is TGCGCCAGCAGCATCGGGACAGCCTATGGCTACACCTTC. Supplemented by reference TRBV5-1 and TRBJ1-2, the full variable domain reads KAGVTQTPRYLIKTRGQQVTLSCSPISGHRSVSWYQQTPGQGLQFLFEYFSETQRNKGNFPGRFSGRQFSNSRSEMNVSTLELGDSALYLCASSIGTAYGYTFGSGTRLTVV.

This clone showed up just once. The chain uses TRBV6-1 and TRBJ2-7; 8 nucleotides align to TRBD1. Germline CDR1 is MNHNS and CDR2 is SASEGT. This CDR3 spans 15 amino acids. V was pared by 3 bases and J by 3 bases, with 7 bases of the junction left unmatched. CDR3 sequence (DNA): TGTGCCAGCAGTGAGGCATTGACAGGGGTCTACGAGCAGTACTTC. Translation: CASSEALTGVYEQYF.

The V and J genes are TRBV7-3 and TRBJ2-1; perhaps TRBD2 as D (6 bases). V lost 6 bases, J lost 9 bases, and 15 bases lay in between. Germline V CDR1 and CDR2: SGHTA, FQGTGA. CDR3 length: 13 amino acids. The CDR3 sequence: CASSMLGTVEQFF. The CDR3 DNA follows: TGTGCCAGCAGTATGCTTGGGACTGTTGAGCAGTTCTTC.

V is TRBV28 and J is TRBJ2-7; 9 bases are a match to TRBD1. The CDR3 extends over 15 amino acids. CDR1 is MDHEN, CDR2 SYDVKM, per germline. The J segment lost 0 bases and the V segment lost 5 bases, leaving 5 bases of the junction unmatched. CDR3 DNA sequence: TGTGCCAGCAGTCCGACAGGGGGTCCCTCCTACGAGCAGTACTTC. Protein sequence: CASSPTGGPSYEQYF. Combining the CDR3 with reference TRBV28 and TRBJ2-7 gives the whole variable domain DVKVTQSSRYLVKRTGEKVFLECVQDMDHENMFWYRQDPGLGLRLIYFSYDVKMKEKGDIPEGYSVSREKKERFSLILESASTNQTSMYLCASSPTGGPSYEQYFGPGTRLTVT.

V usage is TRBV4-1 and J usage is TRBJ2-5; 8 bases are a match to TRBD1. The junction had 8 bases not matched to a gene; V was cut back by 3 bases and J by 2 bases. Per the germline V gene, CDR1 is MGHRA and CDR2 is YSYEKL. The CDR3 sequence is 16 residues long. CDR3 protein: CASSQTGAGRQETQYF. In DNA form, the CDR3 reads TGCGCCAGCAGCCAGACAGGGGCCGGAAGGCAAGAGACCCAGTACTTC.

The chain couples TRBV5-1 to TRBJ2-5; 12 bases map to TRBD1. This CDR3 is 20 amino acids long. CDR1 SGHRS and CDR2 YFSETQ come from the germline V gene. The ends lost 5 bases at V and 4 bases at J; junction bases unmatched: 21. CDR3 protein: CASSNPGTGGVTGIRETQYF. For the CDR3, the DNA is TGCGCCAGCAGTAACCCTGGGACAGGGGGCGTGACGGGGATTAGAGAGACCCAGTACTTC.

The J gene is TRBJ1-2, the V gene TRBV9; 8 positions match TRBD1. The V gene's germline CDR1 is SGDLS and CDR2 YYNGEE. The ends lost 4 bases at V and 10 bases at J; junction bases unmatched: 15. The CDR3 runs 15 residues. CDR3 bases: TGTGCCAGCAGCTCCCCGGCCGGACAGGGCGGAAACTACACCTTC. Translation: CASSSPAGQGGNYTF.

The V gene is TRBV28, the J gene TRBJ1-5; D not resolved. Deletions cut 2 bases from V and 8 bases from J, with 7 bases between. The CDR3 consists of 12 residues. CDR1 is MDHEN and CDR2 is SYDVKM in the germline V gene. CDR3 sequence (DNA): TGTGCCAGCAGTTTAAGCGGCGAGCCCCAGCATTTT. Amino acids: CASSLSGEPQHF.

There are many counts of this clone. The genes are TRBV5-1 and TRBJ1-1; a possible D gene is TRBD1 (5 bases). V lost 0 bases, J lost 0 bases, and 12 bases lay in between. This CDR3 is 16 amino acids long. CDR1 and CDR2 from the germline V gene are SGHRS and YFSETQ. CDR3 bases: TGCGCCAGCAGCTTGGAAGGGGAATACTTGAACACTGAAGCTTTCTTT. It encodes CASSLEGEYLNTEAFF.